Each of the 15 T cell receptor beta chains below was sequenced from the same sample in a study of Graves' ophthalmopathy and Graves' hyperthyroidism. TCR beta CDR3 regions were amplified from RNA transcripts. HTBI-primed first-round RT-PCR preceded second-round multiplex PCR. TCRdb re-analysed the multiplex PCR reads in MiXCR, keeping a single row per CDR3 protein. The sample has 500,000 to 700,000 distinct CDR3 sequences, 20% to 25% seen once. Sequencing was performed on peripheral blood. These receptors came from a young woman with stable Graves' hyperthyroidism. Some clones in this sample may be carry-over from other donors' samples.

This clonotype has a count of ten or more. The gene calls are TRBV3-1 and TRBJ1-1; unclear D gene. CDR3 length: 14 residues. Germline V gene data show CDR1 as LGHDT and CDR2 as YNNKEL (reference sequence). Trimming cost V 5 bases and J 1 base, with 11 bases left between them. For the CDR3, the DNA is TGTGCCAGCAGCTTACAGACACGGAACACTGAAGCTTTCTTT. The encoded protein is CASSLQTRNTEAFF.

In its sample, this clonotype was seen many times. The genes are TRBV6-5 and TRBJ1-5, with D maybe TRBD1 (5 bases). The ends were cut back, 0 bases at V and 3 bases at J, with 9 bases in the middle. This CDR3 is built from 15 residues. Germline CDR1 is MNHEY and CDR2 is SVGAGI. The CDR3 DNA sequence: TGTGCCAGCAGTTACTCGGGACCTTTCAATCAGCCCCAGCATTTT. It specifies CASSYSGPFNQPQHF.

J is TRBJ2-5 and V is TRBV12-3 or TRBV12-4; D is perhaps TRBD2 (7 bases). This CDR3 is 14 amino acids long. The V and J ends lost 7 bases and 9 bases respectively, with 21 bases between them. This CDR3 is CASTESGAGEAQYF. For the CDR3, the DNA is TGTGCCAGCACTGAAAGCGGGGCAGGGGAGGCCCAGTACTTC.

This chain joins TRBV14 and TRBJ2-2; 7 nucleotides match TRBD2. This CDR3 spans 13 amino acids. The germline V gene has CDR1 SGHDN and CDR2 FVKESK. With 6 bases clipped from V and 5 bases from J, the junction kept 3 bases outside the gene matches. The CDR3 DNA reads TGTGCCAGCAGAGTCGGGGGGACCGGGGAGCTGTTTTTT. This codes for CASRVGGTGELFF.

The V and J genes are TRBV6-1 and TRBJ1-5; 11 nucleotides match TRBD1. This CDR3 contains 16 residues. The V and J ends lost 7 bases and 11 bases, in that order; junction bases with no gene match: 16. CDR1 is MNHNS and CDR2 is SASEGT in the germline V gene. The CDR3 loop reads CASITRDRGFLIAQHF. CDR3 coding DNA: TGTGCCAGCATCACACGGGACAGGGGGTTCCTCATCGCCCAGCATTTT.

This clonotype was seen many times. The V call is TRBV5-1, the J call TRBJ2-5, with D hard to call. V lost 5 bases to trimming and J lost 0 bases, with 17 bases between them. From germline, CDR1 is SGHRS and CDR2 YFSETQ. The CDR3 consists of 16 residues. CDR3 DNA sequence: TGCGCCAGCAGTCAGGTCGGCCGGACGGACCAAGAGACCCAGTACTTC. Translating it yields CASSQVGRTDQETQYF.

This clonotype has at least ten counts. V gene TRBV6-2 or TRBV6-3 combines with J gene TRBJ1-2; D unclear. CDR1 is MNHEY and CDR2 is SVGEGT in the germline V gene. This CDR3 contains 12 residues. Trimming cost V 6 bases and J 6 bases, with 11 bases left between them. DNA for the CDR3: TGTGCCAGCAGGGACTCCAGAGATGGCTACACCTTC. It translates to CASRDSRDGYTF.

A few counts support this clonotype. The CDR3 DNA sequence: TGCGCCAGCAGCTTGAGTCAGGGAGGAAACGAGCAGTACTTC. Encoded protein: CASSLSQGGNEQYF. The V call is TRBV5-1, the J call TRBJ2-7; perhaps TRBD2 as D (6 bases). V lost 1 base to trimming and J lost 5 bases, with 13 bases between them. The CDR3 loop spans 14 amino acids. Per the germline V gene, CDR1 is SGHRS and CDR2 is YFSETQ.

This clonotype was seen repeatedly, ten times or more. This chain joins TRBV2 and TRBJ2-5; D ambiguous. This CDR3 has 13 amino acids. Germline assignment: CDR1 SNHLY and CDR2 FYNNEI. Trimming pared 8 bases from V and 0 bases from J, leaving 10 bases between. CDR3 nucleotide sequence: TGTGCCAGCCGGCTTGAGTACCAAGAGACCCAGTACTTC. This translates into CASRLEYQETQYF. The full variable domain, in which reference TRBV2 and TRBJ2-5 provide the parts outside the CDR3, is EPEVTQTPSHQVTQMGQEVILRCVPISNHLYFYWYRQILGQKVEFLVSFYNNEISEKSEIFDDQFSVERPDGSNFTLKIRSTKLEDSAMYFCASRLEYQETQYFGPGTRLLVL.

This clonotype was recorded many times. This sequence joins TRBV15 and TRBJ1-2; TRBD1 might be the D (5 bases). The CDR3 contains 16 residues. In germline, CDR1 is LNHNV, CDR2 YYDKDF (reference sequence). V was pared by 7 bases and J by 6 bases, with 24 bases between. The CDR3 sequence is CATNVGGAAAIHGYTF. The CDR3 nucleotides read TGTGCCACCAACGTAGGAGGGGCGGCGGCAATACATGGCTACACCTTC.

This clonotype was counted at least ten times. This chain joins TRBV20-1 and TRBJ2-7; D is unclear. The CDR3 loop spans 14 amino acids. Germline V gene sequence: CDR1 DFQATT, CDR2 SNEGSKA (reference sequence). The V end was cut by 5 bases, the J end by 4 bases, with 18 bases between. The CDR3 region is CSAPVPGISYEQYF. The CDR3 DNA follows: TGCAGTGCTCCCGTTCCGGGTATTTCGTACGAGCAGTACTTC.

The sample holds a few counts of this clonotype. V and J are TRBV7-9 and TRBJ2-5, with a possible D match to TRBD1 (6 bases). Trimming shortened V by 8 bases and J by 5 bases, and 15 bases separated the two germline ends. Germline V gene sequence: CDR1 SEHNR, CDR2 FQNEAQ (reference sequence). This CDR3 has 13 amino acids. The CDR3 nucleotides read TGTGCCAGCTTGCGGACAGAGATGGAGACCCAGTACTTC. Translation: CASLRTEMETQYF.

Comments on this clonotype: It may be a read error: a sequence one base away is much more abundant. The CDR3 does not end in the conserved phenylalanine or tryptophan, so this is likely a read error. The gene calls are TRBV5-1 and TRBJ2-2, with 10 bases lining up with TRBD2. The CDR3 loop spans 16 amino acids. Germline assignment: CDR1 SGHRS and CDR2 YFSETQ. V shed 2 bases and J 0 bases; nucleotides not matched to a gene: 1. For the CDR3, the DNA is TGCGCCAGCAGCTTTCTAGCGGGGGCGAACACCGGGGAGCTGTTTCTT. It yields the protein CASSFLAGANTGELFL.

In this sample, this clonotype turned up many times. V and J are TRBV18 and TRBJ1-2; TRBD1 matches at 7 bases. Germline V gives CDR1 KGHSH, CDR2 LQKENI. This CDR3 is 14 amino acids long. Losses at the gene ends were 5 bases for V and 0 bases for J; bases not matched to a gene: 3. CDR3 in amino acids: CASSGQAANYGYTF. CDR3 nucleotide sequence: TGTGCCAGCTCAGGACAGGCAGCTAACTATGGCTACACCTTC.

The V and J genes are TRBV25-1 and TRBJ2-2, with TRBD1 identical over 10 bases. Germline V gene data show CDR1 as MGHDK and CDR2 as SYGVNS. The CDR3 is 18 amino acids. J lost 7 bases, V lost 1 base, and 12 bases had no gene match. The CDR3 DNA reads as TGTGCCAGCAGTGAATCACACCCGGGACAGGGGATCTACGGGGAGCTGTTTTTT. This gives the protein CASSESHPGQGIYGELFF.